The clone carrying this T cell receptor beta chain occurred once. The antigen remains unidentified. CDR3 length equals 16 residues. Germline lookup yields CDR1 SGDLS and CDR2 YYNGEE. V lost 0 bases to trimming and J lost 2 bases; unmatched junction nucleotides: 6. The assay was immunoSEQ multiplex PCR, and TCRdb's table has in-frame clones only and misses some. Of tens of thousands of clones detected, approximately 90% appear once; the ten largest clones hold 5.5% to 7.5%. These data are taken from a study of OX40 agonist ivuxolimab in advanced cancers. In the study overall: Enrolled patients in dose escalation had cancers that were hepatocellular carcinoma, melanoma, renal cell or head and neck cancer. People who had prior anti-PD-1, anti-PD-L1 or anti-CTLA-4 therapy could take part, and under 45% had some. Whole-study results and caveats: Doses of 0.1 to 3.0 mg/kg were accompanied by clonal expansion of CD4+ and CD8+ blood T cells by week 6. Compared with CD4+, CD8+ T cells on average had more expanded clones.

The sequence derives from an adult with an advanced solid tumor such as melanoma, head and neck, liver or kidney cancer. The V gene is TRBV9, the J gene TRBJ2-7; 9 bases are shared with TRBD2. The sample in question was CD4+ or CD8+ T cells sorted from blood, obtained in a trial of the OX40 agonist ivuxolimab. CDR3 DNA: TGTGCCAGCAGCGTAGCTCCTAGCGGGATCACCTACGAGCAGTACTTC. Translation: CASSVAPSGITYEQYF. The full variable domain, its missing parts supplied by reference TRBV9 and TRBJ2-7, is DSGVTQTPKHLITATGQRVTLRCSPRSGDLSVYWYQQSLDQGLQFLIQYYNGEERAKGNILERFSAQQFPDLHSELNLSSLELGDSALYFCASSVAPSGITYEQYFGPGTRLTVT.